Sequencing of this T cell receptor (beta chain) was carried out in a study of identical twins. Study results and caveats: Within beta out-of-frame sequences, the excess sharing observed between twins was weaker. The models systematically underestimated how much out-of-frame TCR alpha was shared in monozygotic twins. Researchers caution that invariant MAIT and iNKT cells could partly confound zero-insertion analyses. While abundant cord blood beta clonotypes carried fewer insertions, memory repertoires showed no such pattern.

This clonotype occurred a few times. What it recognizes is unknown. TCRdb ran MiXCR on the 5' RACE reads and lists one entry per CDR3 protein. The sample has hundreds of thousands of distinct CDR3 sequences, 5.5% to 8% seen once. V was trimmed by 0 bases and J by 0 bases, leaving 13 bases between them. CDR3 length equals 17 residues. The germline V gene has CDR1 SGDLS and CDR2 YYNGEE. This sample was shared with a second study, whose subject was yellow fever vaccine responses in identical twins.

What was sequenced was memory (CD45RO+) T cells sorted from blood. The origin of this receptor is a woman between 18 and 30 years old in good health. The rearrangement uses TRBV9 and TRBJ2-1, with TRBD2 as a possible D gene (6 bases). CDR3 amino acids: CASSVGHGGSSYNEQFF. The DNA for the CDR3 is TGTGCCAGCAGCGTAGGGCATGGGGGGAGCTCCTACAATGAGCAGTTCTTC.